These 28 T cell receptor beta chains originate from one sample sequenced in a study of PD-1 blockade in classical Hodgkin lymphoma. Every patient was affected by relapse after autologous stem cell transplantation, while exposure to brentuximab vedotin was not uniform. The protocol was immunoSEQ multiplex PCR, while the TCRdb copy is restricted to in-frame clones and leaves out a portion. The sample lists tens of thousands of clones, roughly 90% occurring once. The sequencing here drew on peripheral blood mononuclear cells (PBMCs), taken at baseline. The receptors were gathered from a human donor with classical Hodgkin lymphoma.

The chain recombines TRBV27 with TRBJ1-5; D gene unclear. The germline CDR1 and CDR2 sequences are MNHEY and SMNVEV (reference sequence). Trimming pared 0 bases from V and 6 bases from J, leaving 6 bases between. This CDR3 is 13 amino acids long. Here the CDR3 reads CASSLSGGQPQHF. The CDR3 coding sequence is TGTGCCAGCAGTTTATCGGGCGGTCAGCCCCAGCATTTT.

The rearrangement uses TRBV19 and TRBJ1-2; the D gene is possibly TRBD1 (5 bases). The CDR3 loop spans 15 amino acids. The ends were cut back, 7 bases at V and 4 bases at J, with 19 bases in the middle. Germline V gene data show CDR1 as LNHDA and CDR2 as SQIVND (reference sequence). DNA for the CDR3: TGTGCCAGTACCATGCGGCGGGGGGAAGGCTATGGCTACACCTTC. Its translation: CASTMRRGEGYGYTF.

The chain joins TRBV7-9 to TRBJ2-7; D is possibly TRBD2 (5 bases). V was pared by 1 base and J by 4 bases, with 14 bases between. Per germline, CDR1 SEHNR and CDR2 FQNEAQ (reference sequence). The CDR3 is 15 residues long. The CDR3 DNA follows: TGTGCCAGCAGCTTAGGCGGGCCTCCGTCTTACGAGCAGTACTTC. Amino acid sequence: CASSLGGPPSYEQYF.

V and J are TRBV6-5 and TRBJ2-7; 10 bases agree with TRBD1. Unmatched junction bases numbered 2, after V lost 4 bases and J lost 5 bases. Germline CDR1 MNHEY, CDR2 SVGAGI. This CDR3 region has 13 residues. The CDR3 sequence: CASSWTGGNEQYF. DNA of the CDR3: TGTGCCAGCAGTTGGACAGGGGGAAACGAGCAGTACTTC.

This chain joins TRBV9 and TRBJ2-1, with a tentative D call TRBD2 (6 bases). This CDR3 is 14 amino acids long. Germline V lookup: CDR1 SGDLS, CDR2 YYNGEE. V lost 0 bases, J lost 6 bases, and 10 bases lay in between. CDR3 nucleotide sequence: TGTGCCAGCAGCGTAGATTTTAGCGGCAATGAGCAGTTCTTC. Amino acids: CASSVDFSGNEQFF.

This clone occurred a few times. The chain is built from TRBV10-3 and TRBJ2-7, with 7 bases aligning to TRBD1. The V segment lost 6 bases and the J segment 6 bases; nucleotides outside the gene matches: 11. The CDR3 consists of 14 residues. CDR1 is ENHRY and CDR2 is SYGVKD in the germline V gene. Written as DNA, the CDR3 is TGTGCCATCAGGTCACCGGGACAGTGGGGCGAGCAGTACTTC. Translation gives CAIRSPGQWGEQYF.

The CDR3 reads CSVETTGIGTEAFF. The CDR3 coding sequence is TGCAGCGTTGAAACCACAGGGATTGGGACTGAAGCTTTCTTT. The chain uses TRBV29-1 and TRBJ1-1; D may be TRBD1 (6 bases). CDR3 length: 14 amino acids. V lost 2 bases and J 5 bases, leaving 15 bases between the germline ends. Germline CDR1 SQVTM, CDR2 ANQGSEA. Drawing the rest from reference TRBV29-1 and TRBJ1-1, the complete variable domain is SAVISQKPSRDICQRGTSLTIQCQVDSQVTMMFWYRQQPGQSLTLIATANQGSEATYESGFVIDKFPISRPNLTFSTLTVSNMSPEDSSIYLCSVETTGIGTEAFFGQGTRLTVV.

The V call is TRBV11-2, the J call TRBJ2-2, with 15 bases aligning to TRBD2. The CDR3 is made up of 17 amino acids. With V trimmed by 6 bases and J by 5 bases, 7 bases remained unmatched. Germline CDR1 is SGHAT and CDR2 is FQNNGV. CDR3 region: CASRLGTSGRITGELFF. The CDR3, as DNA: TGTGCCAGCAGACTCGGGACTAGCGGGAGGATAACCGGGGAGCTGTTTTTT. The variable domain in full, completed from reference TRBV11-2 and TRBJ2-2, reads EAGVAQSPRYKIIEKRQSVAFWCNPISGHATLYWYQQILGQGPKLLIQFQNNGVVDDSQLPKDRFSAERLKGVDSTLKIQPAKLEDSAVYLCASRLGTSGRITGELFFGEGSRLTVL.

This chain joins TRBV6-1 and TRBJ2-7; D gene unclear. CDR1 and CDR2 from the germline V gene are MNHNS and SASEGT. V lost 3 bases and J 5 bases, leaving 14 bases between the germline ends. The CDR3 contains 14 residues. CDR3 sequence: CASSERWGRDEQYF. Here the CDR3 DNA reads TGTGCCAGCAGTGAGCGGTGGGGTCGAGACGAGCAGTACTTC.

The chain has TRBV6-6 and TRBJ2-7; D possibly corresponds to TRBD2 (5 bases). The CDR3 totals 15 residues. The germline gives CDR1 MNHNY, CDR2 SVGAGI (reference sequence). Between the trimmed V and J ends, which lost 4 bases and 0 bases, there was a span of 13 bases. The chain's CDR3 is CASSSAARSSYEQYF. CDR3 in DNA: TGTGCCAGCAGTTCAGCGGCCCGGAGCTCCTACGAGCAGTACTTC.

The chain employs TRBV21-1 and TRBJ2-5; the table gives TRBD2 as D, unverified against the DNA. TRBV21-1 is recorded as a pseudogene. CDR3 length equals 21 residues. CDR3 protein: CASSKGSLFYQRGARRGTQYF. The CDR3 DNA sequence: TGTGCCAGCAGCAAAGGAAGCCTCTTCTATCAGCGGGGGGCCCGAAGGGGGACCCAGTACTTC.

The chain recombines TRBV6-1 with TRBJ2-3; D uncertain. CDR3 length: 15 amino acids. Per germline, CDR1 MNHNS and CDR2 SASEGT. Trimming removed 6 bases from V and 3 bases from J, with 16 bases in between. CDR3 DNA: TGTGCCAGCAGCCCCTTGACAAAAGGAACAGATACGCAGTATTTT. Protein sequence: CASSPLTKGTDTQYF.

This chain links TRBV28 with TRBJ2-3; 14 nucleotides align to TRBD2. Unmatched junction bases numbered 3, after V lost 7 bases and J lost 0 bases. The length of the CDR3 is 16 residues. Germline values: CDR1 MDHEN, CDR2 SYDVKM. This chain's CDR3 is CASMGLAGASTDTQYF. The CDR3, as DNA: TGTGCCAGCATGGGACTAGCGGGAGCTAGCACAGATACGCAGTATTTT.

This sequence joins TRBV27 and TRBJ2-1; TRBD2 aligns across 10 bases. The CDR3 has 19 amino acids. The J segment lost 5 bases and the V segment lost 2 bases, leaving 15 bases of the junction unmatched. Germline V gene lookup returns CDR1 MNHEY and CDR2 SMNVEV (reference sequence). In DNA, the CDR3 is TGTGCCAGCAGTTTACGGGGACGAATCCTAGCGGGAGAGAACAATGAGCAGTTCTTC. The encoded protein is CASSLRGRILAGENNEQFF.

The chain has TRBV7-9 and TRBJ1-4; TRBD1 matches at 9 bases. Per the germline V gene, CDR1 is SEHNR and CDR2 is FQNEAQ (reference sequence). J was trimmed by 15 bases and V by 2 bases; bases with no gene match: 4. The length of the CDR3 is 12 residues. CDR3 sequence reads: CASSLQTGGMFF. For the CDR3, the DNA is TGTGCCAGCAGCTTACAGACAGGGGGGATGTTTTTT. Filled out from reference TRBV7-9 and TRBJ1-4, the complete variable domain reads DTGVSQNPRHKITKRGQNVTFRCDPISEHNRLYWYRQTLGQGPEFLTYFQNEAQLEKSRLLSDRFSAERPKGSFSTLEIQRTEQGDSAMYLCASSLQTGGMFFGSGTQLSVL.

The CDR3 sequence: CASSRNPWGNSPLHF. The CDR3 coding sequence is TGTGCCAGCAGCCGTAACCCCTGGGGAAATTCACCCCTCCACTTT. This chain joins TRBV6-5 and TRBJ1-6; D gene unclear. The CDR3 contains 15 residues. Trimming cost V 6 bases and J 7 bases, with 16 bases left between them. Per germline, CDR1 MNHEY and CDR2 SVGAGI.

This rearrangement joins TRBV19 to TRBJ1-1, with 7 bases matching TRBD1. Germline V lookup: CDR1 LNHDA, CDR2 SQIVND (reference sequence). Unmatched junction bases numbered 3, after V lost 4 bases and J lost 4 bases. The CDR3 has 13 residues. The CDR3: CASSRQGSTEAFF. DNA of the CDR3: TGTGCCAGTAGTAGACAGGGTTCCACTGAAGCTTTCTTT.

This clone was counted a few times. This chain connects TRBV5-4 to TRBJ2-7; possibly TRBD2 for D (6 bases). The CDR3 extends over 17 amino acids. The ends were cut back, 4 bases at V and 2 bases at J, with 22 bases in the middle. Germline CDR1 and CDR2: SGHNT and YYREEE (reference sequence). The CDR3 sequence: CASSKKISGTATYEQYF. In nucleotides, the CDR3 is TGTGCCAGCAGCAAAAAGATTAGCGGTACCGCTACCTACGAGCAGTACTTC.

The rearrangement uses TRBV4-3 and TRBJ2-3; D might be TRBD2 (6 bases). The CDR3 contains 16 residues. Trimming shortened V by 1 base and J by 2 bases, and 13 bases separated the two germline ends. Looked up from germline, CDR1 is LGHNA and CDR2 is YSLEER. CDR3 in DNA: TGCGCCAGCAGCCAAGTTTCGAAGCGGGCCACAGATACGCAGTATTTT. Residues: CASSQVSKRATDTQYF.

The J gene is TRBJ2-1, the V gene TRBV6-1, with 8 bases identical to TRBD2. The CDR3 runs 17 residues. Looked up from germline, CDR1 is MNHNS and CDR2 is SASEGT. V lost 1 base to trimming and J lost 0 bases; unmatched junction nucleotides: 5. The CDR3 DNA reads as TGTGCCAGCAGTGAAGTTGCGGGGGGTAGCTCCTACAATGAGCAGTTCTTC. Amino acid sequence: CASSEVAGGSSYNEQFF.

This clone was seen only once. The V call is TRBV2, the J call TRBJ1-2; D is perhaps TRBD1 (5 bases). Trimming pared 5 bases from V and 2 bases from J, leaving 12 bases between. The CDR3 loop spans 14 amino acids. Germline CDR1 SNHLY, CDR2 FYNNEI. This chain's CDR3 is CASSPGRLNYGYTF. The CDR3 region has the DNA TGTGCCAGCAGTCCGGGACGGCTGAACTATGGCTACACCTTC.

This clone was seen a single time. The chain links TRBV7-3 to TRBJ2-5; 7 bases agree with TRBD2. V lost 5 bases and J lost 2; bases outside the gene matches: 11. Germline loops: CDR1 SGHTA, CDR2 FQGTGA. The CDR3 length is 16 residues. CDR3 nucleotide sequence: TGTGCCAGCAGCCCCCAAAGCGGGAACCCTCAAGAGACCCAGTACTTC. Translation gives CASSPQSGNPQETQYF.

The chain recombines TRBV7-6 with TRBJ2-7, with 9 bases aligning to TRBD1. The J segment lost 1 base and the V segment lost 6 bases, leaving 7 bases of the junction unmatched. CDR1 is SGHVS, CDR2 FNYEAQ, per germline. There are 15 residues in the CDR3. In DNA form, the CDR3 reads TGTGCCAGCAGTCCAGGTGGACAGGGGTCCTACGAGCAGTACTTC. Translating gives CASSPGGQGSYEQYF. Complete variable domain (other parts from reference TRBV7-6 and TRBJ2-7): GAGVSQSPRYKVTKRGQDVALRCDPISGHVSLYWYRQALGQGPEFLTYFNYEAQQDKSGLPNDRFSAERPEGSISTLTIQRTEQRDSAMYRCASSPGGQGSYEQYFGPGTRLTVT.

This sequence joins TRBV6-7 and TRBJ2-6; D is uncertain. TRBV6-7 is classed as an ORF, of uncertain function. The germline V and J ends were trimmed by 5 bases and 5 bases, with 13 bases remaining between them. CDR3 size: 15 residues. CDR3 in DNA: TGTGCCAGCAGTGCTTCGAAGCGTCGGGCCAACGTCCTGACTTTC. Its protein is CASSASKRRANVLTF.

V gene TRBV7-3 combines with J gene TRBJ2-1, with D perhaps TRBD1 (6 bases). This CDR3 contains 14 residues. CDR1 and CDR2 (germline): SGHTA, FQGTGA. Trimming removed 5 bases from V and 7 bases from J, with 15 bases in between. This chain's CDR3 is CASSQGPQGNEQFF. The CDR3 bases are TGTGCCAGCAGCCAAGGCCCCCAGGGGAATGAGCAGTTCTTC.

V and J are TRBV7-2 and TRBJ2-7; D gene unclear. This CDR3 is 15 amino acids long. Germline V lookup: CDR1 SGHTA, CDR2 FQGNSA. The germline V and J ends were trimmed by 1 base and 0 bases, with 10 bases remaining between them. CDR3 sequence: CASSLDPSVSYEQYF. The CDR3 DNA reads as TGTGCCAGCAGCTTAGACCCCTCCGTCTCCTACGAGCAGTACTTC.

CDR3 nucleotide sequence: TGCAGCGTTGGGGACAGGGGGCTAATGAACCCCCACTACGAGCAGTACTTC. This encodes CSVGDRGLMNPHYEQYF. The rearrangement links TRBV29-1 to TRBJ2-7, with 12 bases lining up with TRBD1. CDR3 length: 17 amino acids. Losses at the gene ends were 4 bases for V and 3 bases for J; bases not matched to a gene: 13. Per germline, CDR1 SQVTM and CDR2 ANQGSEA.

The V and J genes are TRBV7-3 and TRBJ2-1; 14 bases line up with TRBD2. The CDR3 loop spans 15 amino acids. Germline V gene lookup returns CDR1 SGHTA and CDR2 FQGTGA. Trimming took 5 bases from V and 9 from J; bases not matched to a gene: 6. Here the CDR3 DNA reads TGTGCCAGCAGCCCGGGACTAGCGGGAGTCGGTGAGCAGTTCTTC. Translation: CASSPGLAGVGEQFF.